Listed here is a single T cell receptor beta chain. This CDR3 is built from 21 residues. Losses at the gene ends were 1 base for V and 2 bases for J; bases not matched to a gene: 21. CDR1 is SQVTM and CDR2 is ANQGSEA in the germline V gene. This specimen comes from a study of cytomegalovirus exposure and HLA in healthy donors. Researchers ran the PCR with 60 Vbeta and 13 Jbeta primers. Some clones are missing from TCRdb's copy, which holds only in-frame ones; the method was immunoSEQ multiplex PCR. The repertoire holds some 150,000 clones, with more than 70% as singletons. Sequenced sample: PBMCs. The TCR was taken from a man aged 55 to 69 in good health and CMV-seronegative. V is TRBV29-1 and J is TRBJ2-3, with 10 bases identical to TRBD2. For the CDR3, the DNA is TGCAGCGTTGAAGGAGCCTCGGGACAGGCACAGCGGGGGGGCATCACAGATACGCAGTATTTT. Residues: CSVEGASGQAQRGGITDTQYF.